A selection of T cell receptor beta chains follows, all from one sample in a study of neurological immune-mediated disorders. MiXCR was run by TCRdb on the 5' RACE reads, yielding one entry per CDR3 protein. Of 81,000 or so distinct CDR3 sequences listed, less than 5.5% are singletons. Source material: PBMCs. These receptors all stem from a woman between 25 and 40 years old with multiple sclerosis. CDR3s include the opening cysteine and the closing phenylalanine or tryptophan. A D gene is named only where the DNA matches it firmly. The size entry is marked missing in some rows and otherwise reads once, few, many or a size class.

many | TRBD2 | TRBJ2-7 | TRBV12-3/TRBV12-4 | CASSFASGRAYEQYF | TGTGCCAGCAGTTTCGCTAGCGGTAGGGCCTACGAGCAGTACTTC
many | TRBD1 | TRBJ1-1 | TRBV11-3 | CASSPTGDTEAFF | TGTGCCAGCAGCCCGACAGGGGACACTGAAGCTTTCTTT
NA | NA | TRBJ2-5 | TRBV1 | CTSSPREGAGSKETQYF | TGCACCAGCAGCCCGAGGGAGGGCGCCGGGTCCAAAGAGACCCAGTACTTC
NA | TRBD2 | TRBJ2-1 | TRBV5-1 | CASSLELAGGGEQFF | TGCGCCAGCAGCTTGGAACTAGCGGGAGGCGGTGAGCAGTTCTTC
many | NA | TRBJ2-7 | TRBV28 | CASSYGNSYEQYF | TGTGCCAGCAGTTACGGCAACTCCTACGAGCAGTACTTC
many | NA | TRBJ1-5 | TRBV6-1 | CASNRDNQPQHF | TGTGCCAGCAACCGAGACAATCAGCCCCAGCATTTT
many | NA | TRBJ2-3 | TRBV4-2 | CASSQDRGGPTDTQYF | TGTGCCAGCAGCCAAGATAGGGGGGGGCCCACAGATACGCAGTATTTT
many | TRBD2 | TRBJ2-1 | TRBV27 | CASSGTSDNEQFF | TGTGCCAGCAGCGGGACTAGCGACAATGAGCAGTTCTTC
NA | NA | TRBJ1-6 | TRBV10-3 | CAISAVGGSTLNF | TGTGCCATCAGTGCTGTGGGGGGTTCGACCCTCAACTTT
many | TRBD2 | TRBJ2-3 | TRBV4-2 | CASSQDPPQRGDTDTQYF | TGTGCCAGCAGCCAAGATCCCCCCCAGCGGGGGGACACAGATACGCAGTATTTT
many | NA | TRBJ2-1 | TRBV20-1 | CSASPGWAYNEQFF | TGCAGTGCTAGCCCAGGGTGGGCCTACAATGAGCAGTTCTTC
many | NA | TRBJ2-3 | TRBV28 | CASSRGTETTDTQYF | TGTGCCAGCAGTAGGGGGACGGAGACCACAGATACGCAGTATTTT
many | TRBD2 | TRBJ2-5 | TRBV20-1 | CSAGLAGVEETQYF | TGCAGTGCTGGACTAGCGGGGGTAGAAGAGACCCAGTACTTC
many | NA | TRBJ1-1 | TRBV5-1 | CASSPVVGGAVNTEAFF | TGCGCCAGCAGCCCGGTGGTCGGGGGAGCCGTGAACACTGAAGCTTTCTTT
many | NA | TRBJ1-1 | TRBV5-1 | CASASLPNTEAFF | TGCGCCAGCGCAAGCCTCCCGAACACTGAAGCTTTCTTT
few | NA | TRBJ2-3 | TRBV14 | CASSQLIGTPQYF | TGTGCCAGCAGCCAATTGATCGGGACCCCCCAGTATTTT
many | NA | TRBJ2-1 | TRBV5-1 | CASRATLISYNEQFF | TGCGCCAGCAGGGCCACGCTCATCTCCTACAATGAGCAGTTCTTC
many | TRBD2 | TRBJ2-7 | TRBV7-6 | CASSSGLAGIGSYEQYF | TGTGCCAGCAGCTCAGGACTAGCGGGAATTGGATCCTACGAGCAGTACTTC
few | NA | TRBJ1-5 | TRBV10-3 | CAISESGHQNQPQHF | TGTGCCATCAGTGAGTCGGGACACCAAAATCAGCCCCAGCATTTT
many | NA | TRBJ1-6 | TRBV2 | CASSVTEYNSPLHF | TGTGCCAGCAGTGTGACCGAATATAATTCACCCCTCCACTTT
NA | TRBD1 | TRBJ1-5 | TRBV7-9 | CASSLGDRGDQPQHF | TGTGCCAGCAGCTTAGGGGACAGGGGAGATCAGCCCCAGCATTTT
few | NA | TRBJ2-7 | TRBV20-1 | CSARDPQGGNEQYF | TGCAGTGCTAGAGATCCGCAGGGGGGCAACGAGCAGTACTTC
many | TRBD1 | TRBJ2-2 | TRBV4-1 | CASSSQGQGGELFF | TGCGCCAGCAGCTCTCAGGGACAGGGCGGGGAGCTGTTTTTT
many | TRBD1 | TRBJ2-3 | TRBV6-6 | CASSLPEQGPYF | TGTGCCAGCAGCCTACCAGAACAGGGGCCGTATTTT
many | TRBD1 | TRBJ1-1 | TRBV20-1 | CSRKGQLNTEAFF | TGCAGTAGAAAGGGACAGTTGAACACTGAAGCTTTCTTT
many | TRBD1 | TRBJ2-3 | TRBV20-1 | CSVYDRDRGRGGTDTQYF | TGCAGTGTATATGACCGGGACAGGGGGCGCGGAGGCACAGATACGCAGTATTTT
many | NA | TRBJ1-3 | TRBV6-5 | CASSSHGPSGNTIYF | TGTGCCAGCAGTTCCCACGGACCCTCTGGAAACACCATATATTTT
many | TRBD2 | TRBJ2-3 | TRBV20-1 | CSARGRLAVDTQYF | TGCAGTGCCAGAGGGCGACTAGCAGTGGATACGCAGTATTTT
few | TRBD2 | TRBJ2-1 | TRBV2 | CASSETILAGGLEGNNEQFF | TGTGCCAGCAGTGAAACAATTTTAGCGGGAGGGCTCGAAGGGAACAATGAGCAGTTCTTC